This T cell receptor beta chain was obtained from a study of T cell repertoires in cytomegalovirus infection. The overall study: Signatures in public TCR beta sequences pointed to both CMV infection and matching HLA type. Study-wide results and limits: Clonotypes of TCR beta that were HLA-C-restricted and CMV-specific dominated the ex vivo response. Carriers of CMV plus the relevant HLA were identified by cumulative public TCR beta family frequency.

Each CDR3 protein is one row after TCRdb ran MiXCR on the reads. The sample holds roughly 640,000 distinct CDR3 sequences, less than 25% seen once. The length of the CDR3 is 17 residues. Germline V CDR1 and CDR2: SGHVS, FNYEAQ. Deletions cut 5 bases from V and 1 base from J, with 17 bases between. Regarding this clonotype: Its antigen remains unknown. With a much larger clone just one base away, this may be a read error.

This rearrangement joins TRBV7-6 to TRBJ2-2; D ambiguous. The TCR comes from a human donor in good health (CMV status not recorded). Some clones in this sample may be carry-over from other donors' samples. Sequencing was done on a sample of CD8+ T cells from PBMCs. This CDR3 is CASSAIDRARNTGELFF. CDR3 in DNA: TGTGCCAGCAGCGCCATCGACCGGGCCCGGAACACCGGGGAGCTGTTTTTT. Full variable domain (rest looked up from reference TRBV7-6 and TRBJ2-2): GAGVSQSPRYKVTKRGQDVALRCDPISGHVSLYWYRQALGQGPEFLTYFNYEAQQDKSGLPNDRFSAERPEGSISTLTIQRTEQRDSAMYRCASSAIDRARNTGELFFGEGSRLTVL.